This TCR beta chain was found in a study of blood T cell repertoires in COVID-19. Whole-study context: Material from acute and convalescent COVID-19 was sourced from the United States, Italy and Spain. From T cells, B-cell-depleted T cells, or PBMCs came the material, which was cDNA or gDNA.

The ends lost 6 bases at V and 5 bases at J; junction bases unmatched: 3. Germline CDR1 is MNHNY and CDR2 is SVGAGI (reference sequence). The CDR3 runs to 12 residues. Clones were read by immunoSEQ multiplex PCR, and TCRdb kept only the in-frame ones, dropping some. Among 56,000 or so clones listed, around 80% were seen once. This chain uses TRBV6-6 with TRBJ1-2, with 7 positions matching TRBD1. Input material: peripheral blood. The sequence was collected from a woman in her sixties or seventies with acute or convalescent COVID-19. The chain's CDR3 is CASRGGQYGYTF. In DNA form, the CDR3 reads TGTGCCAGCAGGGGGGGACAGTATGGCTACACCTTC.